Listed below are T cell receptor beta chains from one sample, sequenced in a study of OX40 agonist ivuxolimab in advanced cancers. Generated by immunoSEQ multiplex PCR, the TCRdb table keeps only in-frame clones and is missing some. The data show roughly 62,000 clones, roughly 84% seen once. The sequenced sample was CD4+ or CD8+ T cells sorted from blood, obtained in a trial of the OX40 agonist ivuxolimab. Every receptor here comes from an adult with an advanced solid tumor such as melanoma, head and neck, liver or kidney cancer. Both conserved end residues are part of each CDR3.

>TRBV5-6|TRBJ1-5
CASSLGGPKQPQHF
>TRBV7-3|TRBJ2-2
CASSFFGGELFF
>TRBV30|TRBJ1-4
CAWSGQLNEKLFF
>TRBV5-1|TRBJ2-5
CASSLDNTGLETQYF
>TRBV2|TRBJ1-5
CASSLYGTGDQPQHF
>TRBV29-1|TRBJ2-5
CSAPARQGAQETQYF
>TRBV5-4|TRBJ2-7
CASSDQPRGRPYEQYF
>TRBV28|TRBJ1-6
CASSWGQGHSYNSPLHF
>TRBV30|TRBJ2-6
CAWSELRGSGANVLTF
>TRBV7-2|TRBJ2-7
CATGTSNSYEQYF
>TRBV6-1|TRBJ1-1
CASVGTLNTEAFF
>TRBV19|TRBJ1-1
CASSDRVDTEAFF
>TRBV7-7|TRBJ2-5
CASSRDSQETQYF
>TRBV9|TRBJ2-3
CASSAGGYSDTQYF
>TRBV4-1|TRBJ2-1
CASRSLGGKTYNEQFF
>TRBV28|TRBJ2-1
CASSFPGQSNNEQFF
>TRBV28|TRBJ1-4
CVSSPPRGSGSEKLFF
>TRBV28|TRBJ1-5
CASAWWGRDQPQHF
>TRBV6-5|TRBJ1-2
CASTPSLVRDYGYTF
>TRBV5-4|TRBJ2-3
CASSLGGRGADTQYF
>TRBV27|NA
CASSFQDRREQYF
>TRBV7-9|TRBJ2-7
CASSPTIQGATGSYEQYF
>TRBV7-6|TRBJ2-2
CASSLVQTGRNTGELFF
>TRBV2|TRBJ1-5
CASSAGFLRQPQHF
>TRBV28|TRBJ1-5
CASREGQGGNQPQHF
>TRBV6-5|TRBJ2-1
CASSYSRAPYNEQFF
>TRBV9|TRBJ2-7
CASSGQGDEQYF
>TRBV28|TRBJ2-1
CASSFERDSRNEQFF
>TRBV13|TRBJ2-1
CASSSGTGGNDEQFF
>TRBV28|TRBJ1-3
CASSGTELHSSGNTIYF
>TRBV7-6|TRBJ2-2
CASSQDRSIANTGELFF
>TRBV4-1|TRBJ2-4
CASSRQGAKNIQYF
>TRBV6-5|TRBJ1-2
CASSQGQNYGYTF
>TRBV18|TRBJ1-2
CASSSREPTAQPNYGYTF
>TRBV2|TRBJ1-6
CASSGGGRANSPLHF
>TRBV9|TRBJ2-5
CASGDETQYF
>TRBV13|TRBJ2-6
CASSLASSGANVLTF
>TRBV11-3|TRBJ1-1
CASSLEENTEAFF
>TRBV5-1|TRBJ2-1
CASSPGTSSRDEQFF
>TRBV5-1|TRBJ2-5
CASSLGGLRPRETQYF
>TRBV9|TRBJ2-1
CASSARGAPMNEQFF